This entry lists 10 T cell receptor beta chains sequenced from one sample in a study of T cell changes during pregnancy in multiple sclerosis. Assay used: immunoSEQ multiplex PCR; TCRdb lists only in-frame clones, some missing. The data show about 59,000 clones, approximately 94% seen once. The starting material was CD8+ T cells from peripheral blood mononuclear cells, obtained after pregnancy. The receptors here all came from a female donor with multiple sclerosis, enrolled in a pregnancy study.

The chain employs TRBV6-6 and TRBJ2-1, with 7 bases fitting TRBD2. This CDR3 contains 13 residues. Germline CDR1 and CDR2: MNHNY and SVGAGI (reference sequence). Trimming at V came to 2 bases and at J to 8 bases, leaving 3 bases not matched to a gene. Written as DNA, the CDR3 is TGTGCCAGCAGTTACGGCACTAGCGATGAGCAGTTCTTC. Encoded protein: CASSYGTSDEQFF.

V is TRBV4-2 and J is TRBJ2-1, with 9 positions matching TRBD2. The CDR3 runs to 18 residues. The junction had 14 bases not matched to a gene; V was cut back by 1 base and J by 7 bases. Germline-derived CDR1 and CDR2 are LGHNA and YNFKEQ. This CDR3 reads CASSQGLGLALRGNEQFF. The CDR3 DNA reads as TGTGCCAGCAGCCAAGGTCTGGGACTAGCTCTCAGGGGGAATGAGCAGTTCTTC.

The chain has TRBV7-8 and TRBJ2-7, with a possible D match to TRBD1 (5 bases). The CDR3 is made up of 17 amino acids. Looked up from germline, CDR1 is SGHVS and CDR2 is FQNEAQ. The V gene lost 5 bases and the J gene lost 0 bases, with 20 bases spanning the gap. The CDR3 loop reads CASSLDLGQSLSYEQYF. CDR3 nucleotides: TGTGCCAGCAGCCTCGACCTCGGACAAAGTCTCTCCTACGAGCAGTACTTC. The full variable domain, in which reference TRBV7-8 and TRBJ2-7 provide the parts outside the CDR3, is GAGVSQSPRYKVAKRGQDVALRCDPISGHVSLFWYQQALGQGPEFLTYFQNEAQLDKSGLPSDRFFAERPEGSVSTLKIQRTQQEDSAVYLCASSLDLGQSLSYEQYFGPGTRLTVT.

This clone was seen once. The chain joins TRBV19 to TRBJ2-7, with 7 nucleotides matching TRBD2. This CDR3 region has 12 residues. Germline-derived CDR1 and CDR2 are LNHDA and SQIVND (reference sequence). After removal of 5 bases from V and 4 bases from J, the junction contained 2 bases not matched to a gene. The chain's CDR3 is CASSPSGYEQYF. The CDR3 bases are TGTGCCAGTAGTCCTAGCGGATACGAGCAGTACTTC.

The V and J genes are TRBV9 and TRBJ1-2; TRBD1 might be the D (5 bases). Trimming shortened V by 0 bases and J by 8 bases, and 8 bases separated the two germline ends. This CDR3 contains 12 residues. Germline lookup yields CDR1 SGDLS and CDR2 YYNGEE. CDR3 coding DNA: TGTGCCAGCAGCGTAGGGGCAGGGGGCTACACCTTC. The encoded protein is CASSVGAGGYTF. The full variable domain, in which reference TRBV9 and TRBJ1-2 provide the parts outside the CDR3, is DSGVTQTPKHLITATGQRVTLRCSPRSGDLSVYWYQQSLDQGLQFLIQYYNGEERAKGNILERFSAQQFPDLHSELNLSSLELGDSALYFCASSVGAGGYTFGSGTRLTVV.

This rearrangement joins TRBV4-1 to TRBJ2-7, with D maybe TRBD1 (6 bases). The CDR3 contains 15 residues. CDR1 and CDR2 from the germline V gene are MGHRA and YSYEKL. The ends were cut back, 6 bases at V and 4 bases at J, with 19 bases in the middle. CDR3: CASRASGQGSYEQYF. The CDR3 coding sequence is TGCGCCAGCAGGGCTTCAGGGCAGGGGAGTTACGAGCAGTACTTC.

This clone came up once. The chain combines TRBV28 with TRBJ1-1; 10 bases are shared with TRBD1. J was trimmed by 4 bases and V by 6 bases; bases with no gene match: 5. Germline CDR1 and CDR2: MDHEN and SYDVKM. This CDR3 contains 14 residues. The CDR3 reads CASSSRTGGTEAFF. The CDR3 DNA is TGTGCCAGCAGCAGCCGGACAGGGGGCACTGAAGCTTTCTTT.

The chain links TRBV19 to TRBJ1-1, with 8 nucleotides matching TRBD1. The CDR3 has 15 amino acids. Per germline, CDR1 LNHDA and CDR2 SQIVND (reference sequence). Losses at the gene ends were 7 bases for V and 2 bases for J; bases not matched to a gene: 9. In DNA, the CDR3 is TGTGCCAGTATCCGATGGGACAGGTTAAACACTGAAGCTTTCTTT. Protein product: CASIRWDRLNTEAFF.

The genes are TRBV21-1 and TRBJ2-7; the table names TRBD1, a call not compared with the DNA. TRBV21-1 is listed as a pseudogene. The CDR3 totals 16 residues. This chain's CDR3 is CASSKAKDRQAYEQYF. Written as DNA, the CDR3 is TGTGCCAGCAGCAAAGCTAAGGACAGGCAAGCTTACGAGCAGTACTTC.

Comments on this clone: The DNA is omitted, as the CDR3 cannot be located on it reliably, and the CDR3 follows TCRdb's listing. This sequence joins TRBV9 and TRBJ2-1; TRBD2, as called in the table, went unchecked against the DNA. Looked up from germline, CDR1 is SGDLS and CDR2 is YYNGEE. The CDR3 region is 12 residues in length, termini included. CDR3 protein: CASSVAGGSLLF.